This T cell receptor (beta chain) was identified during a study of shared clonotypes between healthy human individuals. At the level of the study: Each donor's CD8 memory used one plate, CD8 naive two, each CD4 subset three. Findings of the study overall: Naive CD4 clonotypes overlapped across a few donors at roughly 5.1%.

Clones were read by immunoSEQ multiplex PCR, and TCRdb kept only the in-frame ones, dropping some. The repertoire includes about 1.4 million clones, 95% to 97% of them detected once, and roughly 1.2% sits in the top ten. This CDR3 contains 15 residues. Looked up from germline, CDR1 is SGHRS and CDR2 is YFSETQ. Trimming left V 3 bases short and J 4 bases short, with 14 bases between. Negatively enriched CD4+ T cells were divided by CD45RA into naive and memory. In its sample, this clone was seen a few times. The target antigen is unknown. This clonotype was sampled from a man in his thirties or forties in good health. The sequencing input was naive CD4+ T cells sorted from blood. Documented subset: CD45RA+ positively selected. The chain uses TRBV5-1 and TRBJ2-1, with D possibly TRBD2 on 7 matching bases. Written as DNA, the CDR3 is TGCGCCAGCAGCTCCCCGGGGGGCTCATACAATGAGCAGTTCTTC. It is translated as CASSSPGGSYNEQFF.